This T cell receptor beta chain derives from a study of T cell responses to AZD1222 COVID-19 vaccine. Study findings and constraints: White British donors predominated, females outnumbered males, and clonal diversity was possibly underestimated. Spike-specific TCR breadth and depth rose after two AZD1222 doses.

Only in-frame clones appear in the TCRdb table, and some are missing; sequencing was by immunoSEQ multiplex PCR. The sample includes over 120,000 clones, just over 85% seen only once; the top ten take approximately 5%. With V trimmed by 5 bases and J by 1 base, 6 bases remained unmatched. This CDR3 comprises 17 residues. The germline V gene has CDR1 SGHDT and CDR2 YYEEEE. In regard to this clone: Its antigen remains unknown.

The sample here was peripheral blood, taken 28 days after the second AZD1222 dose. The TCR originated in an adult who received the AZD1222 COVID-19 vaccine. This chain joins TRBV5-6 and TRBJ2-2, with 12 nucleotides matching TRBD2. The CDR3 DNA reads TGTGCCAGCAGAGCCCCGGGACTAGCGGGGAACACCGGGGAGCTGTTTTTT. Translation gives CASRAPGLAGNTGELFF.